The 6 T cell receptor beta chains given below trace back to one sample, sequenced in a study of blood T cell repertoires in COVID-19. Method: immunoSEQ multiplex PCR; TCRdb's copy keeps in-frame clones and lacks some. The table has 50,000 to 65,000 clones, around 88% seen once; the top ten hold less than 5%. Sequenced material: peripheral blood. The receptors shown here come from a man aged 55 to 70 with acute or convalescent COVID-19.

This clone is labeled as medium-sized. The rearrangement uses TRBV27 and TRBJ2-7; D might be TRBD2 (6 bases). Germline-derived CDR1 and CDR2 are MNHEY and SMNVEV (reference sequence). V dropped 3 bases and J dropped 2 bases, with 8 bases sitting between them. The CDR3 extends over 13 amino acids. The CDR3 protein is CASSFGGTYEQYF. The CDR3 DNA sequence: TGTGCCAGCAGTTTTGGCGGGACCTACGAGCAGTACTTC.

J is TRBJ1-5 and V is TRBV18; no firm D call. This CDR3 region has 14 residues. Germline loops: CDR1 KGHSH, CDR2 LQKENI. Trimming took 0 bases from V and 2 from J, leaving 5 bases between them. Written as DNA, the CDR3 is TGTGCCAGCTCACCACCAGGAGGCAATCAGCCCCAGCATTTT. This codes for CASSPPGGNQPQHF.

The chain recombines TRBV19 with TRBJ1-5; D perhaps matches TRBD1 (5 bases). The germline V gene encodes CDR1 LNHDA and CDR2 SQIVND (reference sequence). The V end was cut by 1 base, the J end by 1 base, with 14 bases between. CDR3 length: 17 amino acids. CDR3 nucleotides: TGTGCCAGTAGTATAGCCGGGACTGGGTGGAGCAATCAGCCCCAGCATTTT. It encodes CASSIAGTGWSNQPQHF. The entire variable domain, with the rest obtained from reference TRBV19 and TRBJ1-5, is as follows: DGGITQSPKYLFRKEGQNVTLSCEQNLNHDAMYWYRQDPGQGLRLIYYSQIVNDFQKGDIAEGYSVSREKKESFPLTVTSAQKNPTAFYLCASSIAGTGWSNQPQHFGDGTRLSIL.

This chain uses TRBV18 with TRBJ2-5; 8 positions agree with TRBD1. Trimming removed 3 bases from V and 7 bases from J; junction bases left unmatched: 16. The CDR3 runs to 17 residues. The germline V gene encodes CDR1 KGHSH and CDR2 LQKENI. The CDR3 coding sequence is TGTGCCAGCTCACCCCGGGGACAGGATCATACGGGCGGGACCCAGTACTTC. Translated: CASSPRGQDHTGGTQYF.

Only one count was recorded for this clone. The chain couples TRBV24-1 to TRBJ2-7, with D perhaps TRBD1 (6 bases). The CDR3 has 13 amino acids. From germline, CDR1 is KGHDR and CDR2 SFDVKD. The V gene lost 9 bases and the J gene lost 4 bases, with 15 bases spanning the gap. The CDR3: CATQQGTYYEQYF. The CDR3 DNA reads as TGTGCCACCCAGCAGGGGACCTATTACGAGCAGTACTTC.

The rearrangement links TRBV28 to TRBJ2-4; 7 bases fit TRBD2. The J segment lost 2 bases and the V segment lost 3 bases, leaving 7 bases of the junction unmatched. The CDR3 has 16 amino acids. The V gene's germline CDR1 is MDHEN and CDR2 SYDVKM. CDR3 coding DNA: TGTGCCAGCAGTTTCGGACCCGGGGGGTCCAAAAACATTCAGTACTTC. Protein product: CASSFGPGGSKNIQYF.